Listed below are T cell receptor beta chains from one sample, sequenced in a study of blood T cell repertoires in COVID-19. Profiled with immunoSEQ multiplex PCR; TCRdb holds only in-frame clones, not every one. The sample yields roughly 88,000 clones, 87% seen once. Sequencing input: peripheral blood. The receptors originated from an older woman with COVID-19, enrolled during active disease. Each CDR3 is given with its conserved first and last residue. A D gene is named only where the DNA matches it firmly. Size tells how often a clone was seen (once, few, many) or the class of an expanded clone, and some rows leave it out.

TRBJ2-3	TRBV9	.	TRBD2	TGTGCCAGCAGCCTCGCTCCAGCGGGGGGTTCAGATACGCAGTATTTT	CASSLAPAGGSDTQYF
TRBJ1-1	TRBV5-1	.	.	TGCGCCAGCAGCTCGACCCAGGGAAGATGGGGAGAAGCTTTCTTT	CASSSTQGRWGEAFF
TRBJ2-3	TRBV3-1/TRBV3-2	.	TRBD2	TGTGCCAGCAGCCATTCAGGGACTAGCGGGGGGACTAGCACAGATACGCAGTATTTT	CASSHSGTSGGTSTDTQYF
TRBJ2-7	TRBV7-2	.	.	TGTGCCAGCAGCTTAGACAGGATGGACGAGCAGTACTTC	CASSLDRMDEQYF
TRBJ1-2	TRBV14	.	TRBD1	TGTGCCAGCAGCCAAGAAGAAATCGGACAGGGTGACTATGGCTACACCTTC	CASSQEEIGQGDYGYTF
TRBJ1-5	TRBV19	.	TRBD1	TGTGCCAGTTGGACAGGGGGGAGCAATCAGCCCCAGCATTTT	CASWTGGSNQPQHF
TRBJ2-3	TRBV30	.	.	TGTGCCTGCGGGGGGCAATCGATTTATAGCACAGATACGCAGTATTTT	CACGGQSIYSTDTQYF
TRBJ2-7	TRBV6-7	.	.	TGTGCCACCCCACCCCTCTGGCAGGGGTCCTGCTTCAGGCACTACGAGCAGTACTTC	CATPPLWQGSCFRHYEQYF
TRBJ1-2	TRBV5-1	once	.	TGCGCCAGCACCCCCAGGGATTTTGACTATGGCTACACCTTC	CASTPRDFDYGYTF
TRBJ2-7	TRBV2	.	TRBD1	TGTGCCAGCAGTAGACAGGGGGGGTACGAGCAGTACTTC	CASSRQGGYEQYF
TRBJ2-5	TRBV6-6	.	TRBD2	TGTGCCAGCAGCCCGGGACTAGCGGGGGTTGAGACCCAGTACTTC	CASSPGLAGVETQYF
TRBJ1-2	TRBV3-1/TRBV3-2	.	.	TGTGCCAGCAGCCTAGGGAGAGGGATTAACTATGGCTACACCTTC	CASSLGRGINYGYTF
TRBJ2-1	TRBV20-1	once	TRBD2	TGCAGTGCGAGGACTAGCGGGGAGCAGTTCTTC	CSARTSGEQFF
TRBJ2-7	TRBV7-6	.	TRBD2	TGTGCCAGCAGCTTAGTTTTGGCTAGCGGGGAAGCCTACGAGCAGTACTTC	CASSLVLASGEAYEQYF
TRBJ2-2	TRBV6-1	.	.	TGTGCCAGCAGTGAGAGGATTACCGGGGAGCTGTTTTTT	CASSERITGELFF
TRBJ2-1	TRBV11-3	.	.	TGTGCCAGCAGCCCCCGCCAGGGCAATGAGCAGTTCTTC	CASSPRQGNEQFF
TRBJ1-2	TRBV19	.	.	TGTGCCAGTAGTATAGCACAGGGTATAGCTAACTATGGCTACACCTTC	CASSIAQGIANYGYTF
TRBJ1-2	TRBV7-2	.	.	TGTGCCAGCCTACCTGGGGGCAGCTTGCCCCACTATGGCTACACCTTC	CASLPGGSLPHYGYTF
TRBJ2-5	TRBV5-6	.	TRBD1	TGTGCCAGCAGCGGATCCGGGACAGGCCCCTCGGAGACCCAGTACTTC	CASSGSGTGPSETQYF
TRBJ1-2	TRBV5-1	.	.	TGCGCCAGCAGCTTGACAATGACAGGTTCTTTCAACTATGGCTACACCTTC	CASSLTMTGSFNYGYTF
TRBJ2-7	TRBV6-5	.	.	TGTGGTGTTGGGGGCGCGGGTAGCGAGCAGTACTTC	CGVGGAGSEQYF
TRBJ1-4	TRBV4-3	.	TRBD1	TGCGCCAGCAGCCTAGGACAGGGCGAGGATGAAAAACTGTTTTTT	CASSLGQGEDEKLFF
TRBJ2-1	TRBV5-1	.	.	TGCGCCAGCAGCTTCTTCTTCGGGGGTGAGCAGTTCTTC	CASSFFFGGEQFF
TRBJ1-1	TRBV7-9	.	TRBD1	TGTGCCAGCAAGGGGGCCCGCGAAGCTTTCTTT	CASKGAREAFF
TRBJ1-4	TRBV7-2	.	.	TGTGCCAGCAGCTTTGACAGCACTAATGAAAAACTGTTTTTT	CASSFDSTNEKLFF
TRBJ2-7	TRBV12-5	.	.	TGTGCTAGTGGTTTGGAATACTACGAGCAGTACTTC	CASGLEYYEQYF
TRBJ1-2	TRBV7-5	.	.	TGTGCCAGAAGCTTAGAGAGACAGGATTCCTATGGCTACACCTTC	CARSLERQDSYGYTF
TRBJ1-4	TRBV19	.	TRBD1	TGTGCCAGTAGTATACATCCCGGGACAGGGGATGGAAAACTGTTTTTT	CASSIHPGTGDGKLFF
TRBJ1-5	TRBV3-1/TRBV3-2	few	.	TGTGCCAGCAGCCAAGACCTCAATCAGCCCCAGCATTTT	CASSQDLNQPQHF
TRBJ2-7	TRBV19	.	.	TGTGCCACTCGGAGGGGCCTGAACTCCTACGAGCAGTACTTC	CATRRGLNSYEQYF
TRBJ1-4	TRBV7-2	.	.	TGTGCCAGCAAGGAAGGGGCTGGGTCCGGTGAAAAACTGTTTTTT	CASKEGAGSGEKLFF
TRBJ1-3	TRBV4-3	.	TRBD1	TGCGCCAGCAGCCAAGATTCGCCCGGGGGACAGGGTTCTTCTGGAAACACCATATATTTT	CASSQDSPGGQGSSGNTIYF
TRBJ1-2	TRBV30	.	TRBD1	TGTGCCTGGACGGACAGGGATAACTATGGCTACACCTTC	CAWTDRDNYGYTF
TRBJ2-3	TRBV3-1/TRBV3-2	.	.	TGTGCCAGCAGCCTAGGACTTAGCACAGATACGCAGTATTTT	CASSLGLSTDTQYF
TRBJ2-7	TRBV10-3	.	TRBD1	TGTGCCATCAGCGAAACAGGGGCTCGCGAGCAGTACTTC	CAISETGAREQYF